The 6 T cell receptor beta chains reported below all come from one sample, sequenced in a study of identifying expanded T cells in peripheral blood. Data came from immunoSEQ multiplex PCR; TCRdb stores just in-frame clones and leaves some out. The table lists about 100,000 clones, over 80% of them singletons. The sample was blood. Source of these receptors: a person aged 18-70 years in good health.

The table lists this clone with a count of one. The chain combines TRBV29-1 with TRBJ2-1, with D hard to call. Germline CDR1 is SQVTM and CDR2 is ANQGSEA. Trimming removed 6 bases from V and 8 bases from J, with 11 bases in between. This CDR3 is built from 11 residues. The CDR3 region has the DNA TGCAGCGTACGACAAAGGGATGAGCAGTTCTTC. Protein sequence: CSVRQRDEQFF.

This rearrangement joins TRBV30 to TRBJ2-7; no firm D call. The CDR3 totals 13 residues. The ends were cut back, 1 base at V and 2 bases at J, with 9 bases in the middle. In germline, CDR1 is GTSNPN, CDR2 SVGIG (reference sequence). In DNA, the CDR3 is TGTGCCTGGAGTGCAGGAGAAGCCTACGAGCAGTACTTC. Translated: CAWSAGEAYEQYF.

This chain connects TRBV5-1 to TRBJ1-1, with 10 positions matching TRBD1. Germline V CDR1 and CDR2: SGHRS, YFSETQ. V trimming: 2 bases; J trimming: 7 bases; junction bases outside the gene matches: 2. This CDR3 is built from 13 residues. This CDR3 reads CASSFGQGGEAFF. CDR3 DNA sequence: TGCGCCAGCAGCTTCGGACAGGGGGGTGAAGCTTTCTTT.

The CDR3 reads CASSVSLEQYF. Here the CDR3 DNA reads TGTGCCAGCAGCGTTAGCCTCGAGCAGTACTTC. The rearrangement uses TRBV11-1 and TRBJ2-7; D remains unclear. CDR1 and CDR2 (germline): SGHAT, FQDESV (reference sequence). The CDR3 extends over 11 amino acids. V was trimmed by 5 bases and J by 6 bases, leaving 8 bases between them.

V and J are TRBV19 and TRBJ1-5, with a weak D call TRBD1 (5 bases). CDR3 length: 16 residues. Trimming took 8 bases from V and 2 from J, leaving 19 bases between them. Germline assignment: CDR1 LNHDA and CDR2 SQIVND (reference sequence). The CDR3 sequence is CASRDFSGLGNQPQHF. CDR3 nucleotides: TGTGCCAGTCGGGACTTCTCTGGGCTCGGCAATCAGCCCCAGCATTTT. Supplemented by reference TRBV19 and TRBJ1-5, the full variable domain reads DGGITQSPKYLFRKEGQNVTLSCEQNLNHDAMYWYRQDPGQGLRLIYYSQIVNDFQKGDIAEGYSVSREKKESFPLTVTSAQKNPTAFYLCASRDFSGLGNQPQHFGDGTRLSIL.

This chain links TRBV9 with TRBJ1-4; perhaps TRBD1 as D (5 bases). Germline CDR1 and CDR2: SGDLS and YYNGEE. The germline V and J ends were trimmed by 3 bases and 6 bases, with 18 bases remaining between them. The CDR3 loop spans 16 amino acids. Written as DNA, the CDR3 is TGTGCCAGCAGCGGACTGGGTGGGAAGGGGTATGAAAAACTGTTTTTT. Its protein is CASSGLGGKGYEKLFF.